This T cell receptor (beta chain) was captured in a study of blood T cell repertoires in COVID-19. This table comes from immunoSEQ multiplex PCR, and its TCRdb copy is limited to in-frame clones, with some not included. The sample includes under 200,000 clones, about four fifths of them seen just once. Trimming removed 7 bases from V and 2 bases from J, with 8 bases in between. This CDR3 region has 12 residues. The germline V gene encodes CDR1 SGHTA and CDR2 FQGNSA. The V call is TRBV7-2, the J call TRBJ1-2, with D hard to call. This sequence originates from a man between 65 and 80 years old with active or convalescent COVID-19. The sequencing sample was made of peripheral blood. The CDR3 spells CASTYRNYGYTF. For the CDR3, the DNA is TGTGCCAGCACTTATAGAAACTATGGCTACACCTTC.